The clone carrying this T cell receptor beta chain was detected only once. One junction end disagrees with the germline gene, perhaps due to a read error. Repertoires were generated with immunoSEQ multiplex PCR, while TCRdb's copy carries only in-frame clones and drops some. The table records 300,000 to 350,000 clones, 87% of them present only once. The data were obtained in a study of blood T cell repertoires in COVID-19. Across the whole study: Italy, Spain and the United States were the sources of the convalescent and acute COVID-19 samples.

Material: peripheral blood. This clonotype was sampled from a woman aged 45 to 65 with COVID-19, enrolled during active disease.

The CDR3 DNA reads TGTGCCAGCAGCTCAAGCGGCAGCCCCTACGAGCAGTATTTC. This translates into CASSSSGSPYEQYF. The chain employs TRBV11-3 and TRBJ2-7; D is possibly TRBD2 (5 bases). The germline V gene encodes CDR1 SGHNT and CDR2 YENEEA. The CDR3 sequence is 14 residues long.